What follows is one TCR beta chain and its context. Its specificity is unknown. A read error may account for a junction end that differs from germline. The sample comes from a study of CD8 T cells in ankylosing spondylitis. Germline values: CDR1 MDHEN, CDR2 SYDVKM. The CDR3 loop spans 14 amino acids. Study-level findings and limits: Ankylosing spondylitis blood appeared to carry a characteristic TCR beta motif of several highly homologous variants.

TCRdb itself ran the 5' RACE reads through MiXCR, one entry per CDR3 protein. The sample carries 250,000 or so distinct CDR3 sequences, under 20% recorded once. The receptor was derived from a male donor with ankylosing spondylitis or in good health (not recorded which). Sequencing input: blood, either unsorted or a sorted T cell fraction (not recorded which). The chain is built from TRBV28 and TRBJ2-5; 13 positions agree with TRBD2. The CDR3 loop is CASSWTSGSRGKDF. CDR3 nucleotides: TGTGCCAGCAGCTGGACTAGCGGGAGTAGGGGAAAGGACTTC.